Listed here is a single TCR beta chain. What it recognizes is unknown. One junction end disagrees with the germline gene, perhaps due to a read error. Amplification of TCR beta CDR3 regions used RNA transcripts. In the first round, RT-PCR was carried out with HTBI primers, and a multiplex PCR formed the second round. From the multiplex PCR reads, TCRdb called clonotypes with MiXCR, one entry per CDR3 protein. The sample lists some 170,000 distinct CDR3 sequences, around 39% occurring once. The data were obtained in a study of Graves' ophthalmopathy and Graves' hyperthyroidism. Study-level background: Researchers obtained peripheral blood at initial diagnosis, before any treatment had begun. Overall study results and limits: Blood samples also showed most expanded thyroid clonotypes exceeding 0.001 frequency.

CDR1 and CDR2 (germline): SSHAT, FNYEAQ (reference sequence). This CDR3 spans 18 amino acids. The study enrolled ophthalmopathy donors with moderate-to-severe activity, CAS ≥3, NOSPECS ≥4 and duration under 3 months. Each diagnosis was determined on the basis of clinical symptoms, serum thyroxine, TRAb, thyroid ultrasound and orbital computed tomography. The specimen was peripheral blood. This receptor was identified in a man younger than 40 with Graves' ophthalmopathy. The chain is built from TRBV7-7 and TRBJ2-5, with 12 nucleotides matching TRBD2. The CDR3 coding sequence is TGTGCTAGCAGCTCGATAAACCTAGGACTAGCGGGGTCAGAGACCCAGTACTTC. Residues: CASSSINLGLAGSETQYF.